Reported below is one T cell receptor (beta chain). The antigen is not known. This sample was taken from a study of shared clonotypes between healthy human individuals. This CDR3 has 17 amino acids. V was clipped by 1 base and J by 3 bases, with 19 bases between them. CDR1 is SEHNR and CDR2 is FQNEAQ in the germline V gene (reference sequence). Measured with immunoSEQ multiplex PCR; TCRdb has only the in-frame clones, and not every one. The sample has roughly 650,000 clones; roughly 97% are singletons. Study results and limitations: All-four-donor shared clonotypes had higher generation probabilities than non-shared clonotypes did. Rarefaction revealed incomplete sorted-subset sequencing despite large depth.

This receptor was obtained from a woman younger than 45 in good health. V is TRBV7-9 and J is TRBJ2-7; D gene unclear. The source material was naive CD4+ T cells sorted from blood. This sample's subset: CD45RA+ positively selected. The CDR3 nucleotides read TGTGCCAGCAGCTTAGAAACGTCAGGAATAACCTACTACGAGCAGTACTTC. It specifies CASSLETSGITYYEQYF.